This T cell receptor beta chain was captured in a study of shared clonotypes between healthy human individuals. Study outcomes and limitations: There were few donors, and this limited the genetic and exposure-history diversity represented.

With respect to this clone: Antigen: not known.

Assay: immunoSEQ multiplex PCR; the TCRdb copy retains only in-frame clones and omits some. The sample yields about 79,000 clones, about 64% seen once. The ends were cut back, 7 bases at V and 4 bases at J, with 23 bases in the middle. Germline CDR1 MNHEY, CDR2 SMNVEV (reference sequence). This CDR3 region has 16 residues. The TCR comes from a man aged 25-45 years in good health. The source material was memory CD8+ T cells sorted from blood. Subset defined: CD45RO+ cells pooled with CCR7-negative TemRA cells. The rearrangement joins TRBV27 to TRBJ2-7, with D perhaps assigned TRBD1 or TRBD2 (7 bases each). CDR3 in DNA: TGTGCCAGCAAACCTAGCAGGGGGGGGCGCTTTTACGAGCAGTACTTC. Translation gives CASKPSRGGRFYEQYF.